This T cell receptor beta chain was identified in a study of T cells in Graves' hyperthyroidism and ophthalmopathy. Study-level background: Peripheral blood was obtained at initial diagnosis, preceding any treatment.

The cohort's ophthalmopathy patients, a group with duration under 3 months, had a Clinical Activity Score of at least 3 and a NOSPECS grade of at least 4. Thyroid ultrasound and orbital computed tomography, with clinical symptoms and serum thyroxine and TRAb, informed diagnoses. Whole-study results and caveats: Among thyroid clonotypes expanded above 0.001, most also appeared in blood.

Germline loops: CDR1 MNHNS, CDR2 SASEGT. Trimming took off 0 bases at V and 3 bases at J, with 9 bases between the two ends. CDR3 length: 14 amino acids. This clonotype was seen repeatedly, ten times or more. Its cognate antigen is unknown. The source material, RNA transcripts, was used to amplify TCR beta CDR3 regions. HTBI primers were used for first-round RT-PCR of the TCR CDR3. TCRdb analysed the multiplex PCR reads with MiXCR anew, one entry per CDR3 protein. This sample has about 480,000 distinct CDR3 sequences, with 22% found just once. The TCR originated in a woman in her 70s with Graves' ophthalmopathy. Sequencing input: blood. The chain combines TRBV6-1 with TRBJ2-7, with D hard to call. CDR3 DNA sequence: TGTGCCAGCAGTGAAGCGTCGCGGAGCTACGAGCAGTACTTC. This gives the protein CASSEASRSYEQYF.